This passage covers 21 T cell receptor beta chains from one sample sequenced in a study of identical twins. Each CDR3 protein is one row after TCRdb ran MiXCR on the 5' RACE reads. This sample has nearly 650,000 distinct CDR3 sequences, with about 7.6% found just once. The sample was also linked to a second study, of yellow fever vaccine responses in identical twins.

The sequencing input was PBMCs. Every receptor here comes from a woman aged 18-29 years in good health.

This chain links TRBV7-9 with TRBJ1-1; no firm D call. This CDR3 is 13 amino acids long. V gave up 6 bases and J gave up 3 bases, with 11 bases separating them. Germline V CDR1 and CDR2: SEHNR, FQNEAQ (reference sequence). The CDR3 coding sequence is TGTGCCAGCAGACCTGGGCGGGACACTGAAGCTTTCTTT. This gives the protein CASRPGRDTEAFF.

This chain links TRBV6-5 with TRBJ2-2; maybe TRBD1 (6 bases). This CDR3 contains 15 residues. CDR1 is MNHEY and CDR2 is SVGAGI in the germline V gene. The germline V and J ends were trimmed by 1 base and 0 bases, with 6 bases remaining between them. CDR3 sequence reads: CASSYYRANTGELFF. CDR3 DNA: TGTGCCAGCAGTTACTACAGGGCGAACACCGGGGAGCTGTTTTTT.

A few counts support this clonotype. The chain joins TRBV7-2 to TRBJ2-7; 8 bases match TRBD2. J was trimmed by 6 bases and V by 1 base; bases with no gene match: 8. CDR1 and CDR2 (germline): SGHTA, FQGNSA. This CDR3 is 15 amino acids long. CDR3 nucleotides: TGTGCCAGCAGCTTAGATAGCGGGAACGTAGGCGAGCAGTACTTC. It yields the protein CASSLDSGNVGEQYF. The full variable domain, rest sourced from reference TRBV7-2 and TRBJ2-7, is GAGVSQSPSNKVTEKGKDVELRCDPISGHTALYWYRQSLGQGLEFLIYFQGNSAPDKSGLPSDRFSAERTGGSVSTLTIQRTQQEDSAVYLCASSLDSGNVGEQYFGPGTRLTVT.

This clonotype was seen a few times. The rearrangement uses TRBV20-1 and TRBJ2-1; D not certain. Between the trimmed V and J ends, which lost 4 bases and 4 bases, there was a span of 5 bases. This CDR3 region has 11 residues. Germline V CDR1 and CDR2: DFQATT, SNEGSKA (reference sequence). The CDR3 coding sequence is TGCAGTGCTACAGAGTACAATGAGCAGTTCTTC. It encodes CSATEYNEQFF.

The sample holds many counts of this clonotype. The chain links TRBV28 to TRBJ2-1, with 8 positions matching TRBD1. The V gene's germline CDR1 is MDHEN and CDR2 SYDVKM. The junction had 8 bases not matched to a gene; V was cut back by 3 bases and J by 4 bases. The CDR3 runs to 16 residues. The CDR3 nucleotides read TGTGCCAGCAGTTTTTGGTTCGACAGGGGATACAATGAGCAGTTCTTC. The encoded protein is CASSFWFDRGYNEQFF.

In this sample, this clonotype turned up a few times. The chain is built from TRBV24-1 and TRBJ2-1, with TRBD1 matching 10 bases. Germline CDR1 and CDR2: KGHDR and SFDVKD. Losses at the gene ends were 3 bases for V and 2 bases for J; bases not matched to a gene: 3. The CDR3 is made up of 16 amino acids. This CDR3 is CATSDRGQGTYNEQFF. The CDR3 DNA reads as TGTGCCACCAGTGATCGGGGACAGGGGACCTACAATGAGCAGTTCTTC.

The chain links TRBV5-1 to TRBJ2-5; D possibly matches TRBD1 or TRBD2 (6 bases each). This CDR3 contains 13 residues. Per germline, CDR1 SGHRS and CDR2 YFSETQ. The germline V and J ends were trimmed by 3 bases and 5 bases, with 11 bases remaining between them. The CDR3 DNA is TGCGCCAGCAGCTCGATAGGGGGGGAGACCCAGTACTTC. It encodes CASSSIGGETQYF.

This chain connects TRBV20-1 to TRBJ2-2, with a tentative D call TRBD2 (6 bases). The CDR3 consists of 13 residues. The germline CDR1 and CDR2 sequences are DFQATT and SNEGSKA (reference sequence). V lost 3 bases and J lost 4, with 9 bases in between. CDR3 protein: CSASGGFTGELFF. The CDR3 nucleotides are TGCAGTGCTAGCGGGGGTTTCACCGGGGAGCTGTTTTTT.

At least ten counts were recorded for this clonotype. J is TRBJ2-1 and V is TRBV5-1, with unresolved D. The germline V gene has CDR1 SGHRS and CDR2 YFSETQ. The CDR3 length is 13 residues. V was trimmed by 1 base and J by 9 bases, leaving 11 bases between them. The CDR3, as DNA: TGCGCCAGCAGCTTGTTAATGCCGGTTGAGCAGTTCTTC. The encoded protein is CASSLLMPVEQFF.

The chain recombines TRBV7-9 with TRBJ1-1; TRBD1 matches at 7 bases. Trimming at V came to 1 base and at J to 3 bases, leaving 5 bases not matched to a gene. CDR1 and CDR2 (germline): SEHNR, FQNEAQ (reference sequence). CDR3 length equals 15 residues. CDR3 in DNA: TGTGCCAGCAGCTTAGTGACCCAGGGGGACACTGAAGCTTTCTTT. Amino acid sequence: CASSLVTQGDTEAFF.

This clonotype was counted ten times or more. This rearrangement joins TRBV20-1 to TRBJ1-1; perhaps TRBD1 as D (6 bases). Germline assignment: CDR1 DFQATT and CDR2 SNEGSKA (reference sequence). The CDR3 is made up of 18 amino acids. V gave up 3 bases and J gave up 1 base, with 24 bases separating them. DNA for the CDR3: TGCAGTGCTAGGGGGGGTGGGGGCTCTCGCGGGAAGAACACTGAAGCTTTCTTT. Protein sequence: CSARGGGGSRGKNTEAFF.

This clonotype has a handful of counts. The chain couples TRBV5-1 to TRBJ1-5; 7 bases are shared with TRBD1. With V trimmed by 0 bases and J by 3 bases, 3 bases remained unmatched. From germline, CDR1 is SGHRS and CDR2 YFSETQ. The CDR3 loop spans 15 amino acids. CDR3 DNA: TGCGCCAGCAGCTTGGAGGGGACAGACAATCAGCCCCAGCATTTT. Translated: CASSLEGTDNQPQHF. The full variable domain, its missing parts supplied by reference TRBV5-1 and TRBJ1-5, is KAGVTQTPRYLIKTRGQQVTLSCSPISGHRSVSWYQQTPGQGLQFLFEYFSETQRNKGNFPGRFSGRQFSNSRSEMNVSTLELGDSALYLCASSLEGTDNQPQHFGDGTRLSIL.

This clonotype was detected many times. The chain has TRBV18 and TRBJ1-5; D call uncertain. Germline V gene sequence: CDR1 KGHSH, CDR2 LQKENI. The V end lost 1 base, the J end lost 3 bases, and 13 bases lay between the germline ends. The CDR3 is 16 amino acids. CDR3 residues: CASSPRGGVPNQPQHF. The CDR3, as DNA: TGTGCCAGCTCACCACGAGGCGGAGTGCCCAATCAGCCCCAGCATTTT. Using reference TRBV18 and TRBJ1-5 for the parts outside the CDR3, the full variable domain is NAGVMQNPRHLVRRRGQEARLRCSPMKGHSHVYWYRQLPEEGLKFMVYLQKENIIDESGMPKERFSAEFPKEGPSILRIQQVVRGDSAAYFCASSPRGGVPNQPQHFGDGTRLSIL.

V gene TRBV27 combines with J gene TRBJ2-7; the match to TRBD1 covers 10 bases. CDR1 and CDR2 (germline): MNHEY, SMNVEV (reference sequence). The CDR3 is 16 amino acids. With 3 bases clipped from V and 3 bases from J, the junction kept 8 bases outside the gene matches. CDR3 loop: CASSFSGQGLLYEQYF. In nucleotides, the CDR3 is TGTGCCAGCAGTTTCTCGGGACAGGGGTTACTCTACGAGCAGTACTTC.

This clonotype was seen a few times. The chain employs TRBV9 and TRBJ2-2, with 7 bases lining up with TRBD1. J lost 3 bases, V lost 4 bases, and 9 bases had no gene match. CDR1 SGDLS and CDR2 YYNGEE come from the germline V gene. The CDR3 has 16 residues. CDR3 sequence: CASSPRGQSHTGELFF. The CDR3, as DNA: TGTGCCAGCAGCCCGAGGGGACAGAGCCACACCGGGGAGCTGTTTTTT.

V and J are TRBV7-9 and TRBJ2-3; the match to TRBD1 covers 7 bases. Germline values: CDR1 SEHNR, CDR2 FQNEAQ (reference sequence). This CDR3 has 15 amino acids. J gave up 3 bases and V 5 bases, and 8 bases lay outside the gene matches. In DNA, the CDR3 is TGTGCCAGCAGCGAGGGTGACAGGGATACAGATACGCAGTATTTT. It is translated as CASSEGDRDTDTQYF. Supplemented by reference TRBV7-9 and TRBJ2-3, the full variable domain reads DTGVSQNPRHKITKRGQNVTFRCDPISEHNRLYWYRQTLGQGPEFLTYFQNEAQLEKSRLLSDRFSAERPKGSFSTLEIQRTEQGDSAMYLCASSEGDRDTDTQYFGPGTRLTVL.

This clonotype has just a few counts. This chain uses TRBV19 with TRBJ2-7; tentative D call: TRBD1 (6 bases). V lost 7 bases and J 2 bases, leaving 15 bases between the germline ends. CDR3 length equals 14 residues. CDR1 and CDR2 from the germline V gene are LNHDA and SQIVND (reference sequence). The CDR3 DNA reads TGTGCCAGTAAAGAATCCAGGGGCACCTACGAGCAGTACTTC. Its translation: CASKESRGTYEQYF.

This clonotype was counted at least ten times. The chain recombines TRBV12-3 or TRBV12-4 with TRBJ1-1; D not certain. The CDR3 loop spans 14 amino acids. Trimming cost V 8 bases and J 4 bases, with 17 bases left between them. The CDR3, as DNA: TGTGCCAGCGGAATGACCTTAAGGAGCACTGAAGCTTTCTTT. Protein sequence: CASGMTLRSTEAFF.

This clonotype showed up just a few times. This chain links TRBV3-1 with TRBJ1-3; D gene unclear. Trimming removed 1 base at V and 0 bases at J, with 10 bases between. CDR3 length: 16 amino acids. The germline gives CDR1 LGHDT, CDR2 YNNKEL (reference sequence). The CDR3 loop reads CASSQVGTLSGNTIYF. As DNA, the CDR3 is TGTGCCAGCAGCCAAGTAGGTACCCTCTCTGGAAACACCATATATTTT.

The chain carries TRBV5-1 and TRBJ2-1; no reliable D call. The germline CDR1 and CDR2 sequences are SGHRS and YFSETQ. Trimming shortened V by 4 bases and J by 5 bases, and 7 bases separated the two germline ends. The CDR3 is made up of 12 amino acids. The CDR3 loop is CASSINNNEQFF. The CDR3, as DNA: TGCGCCAGCAGCATAAACAACAATGAGCAGTTCTTC.

This clonotype has at least ten counts. The chain uses TRBV12-3 or TRBV12-4 and TRBJ1-1; D not certain. Between the trimmed V and J ends, which lost 5 bases and 5 bases, there was a span of 12 bases. CDR3 size: 13 residues. CDR3 in amino acids: CASSLNLRTEAFF. The CDR3 DNA reads TGTGCCAGCAGTCTAAACCTTAGGACTGAAGCTTTCTTT.